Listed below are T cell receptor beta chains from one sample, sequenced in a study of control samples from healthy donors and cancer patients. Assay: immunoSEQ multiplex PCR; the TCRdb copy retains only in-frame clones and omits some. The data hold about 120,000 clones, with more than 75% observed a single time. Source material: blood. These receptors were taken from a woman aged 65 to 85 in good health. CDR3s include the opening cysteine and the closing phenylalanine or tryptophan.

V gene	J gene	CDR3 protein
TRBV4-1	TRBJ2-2	CARSRVGRGGVGGELFF
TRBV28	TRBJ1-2	CASKAGGISSGYTF
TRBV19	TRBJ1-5	CASSTGQGYQPQHF
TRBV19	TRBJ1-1	CASSIGRDTEAFF
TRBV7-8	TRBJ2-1	CASSLATSNEQFF
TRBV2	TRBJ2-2	CASIISNTGELFF
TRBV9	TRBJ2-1	CASSGRDSELINEQFF
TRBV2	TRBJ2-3	CASSEERGGPTDTQYF
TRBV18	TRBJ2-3	CASSPTSGGRNTQYF
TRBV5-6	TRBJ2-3	CASSSGEGDTQYF
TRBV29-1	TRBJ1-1	CSVLPTGRGTEAFF
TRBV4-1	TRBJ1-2	CASSQDSRQGGAAKANYGYTF
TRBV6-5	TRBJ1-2	CASSKGRYGYTF
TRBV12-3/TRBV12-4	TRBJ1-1	CASTAPGAVEAFF
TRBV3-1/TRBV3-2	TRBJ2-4	CASSQGSGPLDIQYF
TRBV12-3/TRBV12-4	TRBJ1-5	CASNWSSNQPQHF
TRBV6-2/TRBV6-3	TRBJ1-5	CASSPRVVNYQPQHF
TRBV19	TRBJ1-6	CASRGGASSYNSPLHF
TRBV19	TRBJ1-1	CASSDLRVNTEAFF
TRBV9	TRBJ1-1	CASSEDWGNTEAFF
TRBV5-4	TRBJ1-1	CASSSTASGDTEAFF
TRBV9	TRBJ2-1	CASSTGGTSLAGNEQFF
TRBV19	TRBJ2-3	CASSVQGKIFTDTQYF
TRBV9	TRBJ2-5	CASSNPAGGPETQYF
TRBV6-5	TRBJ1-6	CATGQGNSPLHF
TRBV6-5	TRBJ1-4	CASRRTAYNEKLFF
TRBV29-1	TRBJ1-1	CSALGQLNTEAFF